The present entry profiles one T cell receptor (beta chain) with its context. Its antigen is not identified. This specimen comes from a study of shared clonotypes between healthy human individuals. Study observations and caveats: The naive CD4 repertoires of a handful of donors were compared, and roughly 5.1% of clonotypes were shared. In the sorted subsets, rarefaction showed sequencing was incomplete despite large depth.

The authors ran the assay at deep level. Using immunoSEQ multiplex PCR, the repertoire was profiled, and TCRdb retains in-frame clones only, with some absent. In the table there are approximately 1,500,000 clones, approximately 97% of which are singletons. The CDR3 runs 17 residues. V was trimmed by 4 bases and J by 0 bases, leaving 18 bases between them. Germline CDR1 SGDLS, CDR2 YYNGEE. The V and J genes are TRBV9 and TRBJ2-3; TRBD1 is a possible D gene (5 bases). This clonotype was obtained from a man under 40 in good health. Input material: naive CD4+ T cells sorted from blood. Subset here: CD45RA+ positively selected. The CDR3 sequence: CASSPQPTVYSTDTQYF. The CDR3 nucleotides read TGTGCCAGCAGCCCCCAGCCGACAGTATATAGCACAGATACGCAGTATTTT.